The clone carrying this TCR beta chain occurred once. As yet, its antigen is unknown. This sample was taken from a study of beta chain features in type 1 diabetes. Study background: Examination covered under 120 million sorted cells spanning all samples. Study findings and constraints: TCRB repertoires of naive, central memory and Treg cells appeared more similar among patients than among healthy donors. Shortening of TCRB CDR3s, moderate but significant, appeared in all four CD4+ subsets of Type 1 diabetes patients. Diminished insertions and augmented deletions at VDJ junctions characterized type 1 diabetes patients. Patients and controls would be equally affected if PCR favored shorter templates.

The CDR3 covers 16 residues. V lost 0 bases, J lost 4 bases, and 5 bases stayed unmatched. TCRB transcripts that were expressed got sequenced, as all of the isolated RNA had been reverse transcribed. Method: immunoSEQ multiplex PCR; TCRdb's copy keeps in-frame clones and lacks some. The data contain 150,000 to 200,000 clones, roughly 60% of them singletons. The sequence was collected from a man under 40 with type 1 diabetes. The source material was naive CD4+ T cells from blood. The rearrangement uses TRBV23-1 and TRBJ2-5; TRBD1 matches at 10 bases. TRBV23-1 is filed as an ORF, its function uncertain. Here the CDR3 DNA reads TGCGCCAGCAGTCAATCGACAGGGGGCTTCCCAGAGACCCAGTACTTC. Encoded protein: CASSQSTGGFPETQYF.